Below, one TCR beta chain is given with its context. Antigen: not known. The data were obtained in a study of shared clonotypes between healthy human individuals. Study-wide context: Each donor's CD8 memory used one plate, CD8 naive two, each CD4 subset three.

The table came from immunoSEQ multiplex PCR; TCRdb's copy has only in-frame clones and leaves some out. The sample consists of over a million clones, approximately 98.5% of them appearing once. The V gene lost 6 bases and the J gene lost 1 base, with 16 bases spanning the gap. The germline V gene encodes CDR1 MDHEN and CDR2 SYDVKM. This CDR3 spans 16 amino acids. Study-wide results and caveats: Among donors, sharing of clonotypes was expected to be affected by sequencing depth. Generally, estimated richness proved larger in naive subsets than it did in memory subsets.

The V call is TRBV28, the J call TRBJ2-1; D is ambiguous. Sequencing used naive CD4+ T cells sorted from blood. The subset: CD45RA+ positively selected. This TCR was recovered from a man aged 25 to 40 in good health. The CDR3 is CASSTIPTKSYNEQFF. The CDR3 bases are TGTGCCAGCAGCACCATTCCTACCAAATCCTACAATGAGCAGTTCTTC.